The sequence of this T cell receptor beta chain was determined in a study of glioma-infiltrating T cells after dendritic cell vaccination (dated by TCRdb to the mid-2010s). In the study overall: The cohort comprised roughly 15 glioblastoma patients from Phase I and II dendritic cell vaccination trials, 9 newly diagnosed and 6 with recurrent disease. Between 2003 and 2012, patients were given autologous tumor lysate-pulsed dendritic cell vaccination. Survival after dendritic cell vaccination was correlated with TCR sequencing metrics, including TIL content and tumor-blood repertoire overlap. To make the vaccine, monocyte-derived dendritic cells were cultured for six to eight days with IL-4 and GM-CSF and then pulsed overnight with autologous tumor lysate. In glioblastoma patients vaccinated with dendritic cells, deep sequencing of TCR beta CDR3 regions served to measure the amount of tumor-infiltrating lymphocytes and to compare repertoires between tumor and blood. Each patient got three intradermal injections of the dendritic cell vaccine, spaced at biweekly intervals, in the arm below the axilla.

V is cut by 6 bases and J by 7 bases, and the space between the germline ends is 16 bases. Spanning cysteine to phenylalanine, the CDR3 consists of 14 amino acids. The sequence is cut down to CDR3 DNA, 42 bases in frame from base 1. In the germline V gene, CDR1 corresponds to SGHTA and CDR2 to FQGNSA. The intended sense of this specimen's time point label: after dendritic cell vaccination, including at tumor progression/relapse. Patients were selected on the basis of adequate residual fresh-frozen tumor tissue and more than two years of available survival data. Although molecular status otherwise differed among the glioblastoma patients, no patient had an isocitrate dehydrogenase mutation. PBMC were collected before vaccination, two weeks after the third vaccination, and at tumor progression if progression occurred. The Qiagen DNeasy Blood extraction Kit was used to extract genomic DNA. Summary of the overall study and its limitations: The cohort was small and heterogeneous, few patients had complete blood and tumor sets, and even fewer had initial-recurrent tumor pairs. The three-group TCR overlap response model was characterized as speculative, and prospective validation of the model was stated to be required. After dendritic cell vaccination, a higher estimated pretreatment TIL content predicted longer time to progression and longer overall survival. TCR clonality showed no direct relationship with survival, which suggests that a diverse polyclonal response may matter.

This clone was counted between two and nine times. What this receptor recognizes is not known. No base qualities exist here, and no much larger clone lies one base off it. Using the immunoSEQ assay, TCRB CDR3 regions were amplified from 2 micrograms of genomic DNA, or from all available DNA when less than that was on hand. The multiplex PCR employed 60 forward primers targeting TCR V beta segments and 13 reverse primers targeting J beta segments. Synthetic control templates were spiked into each sample at limiting dilution to estimate reads per starting template. The Illumina HiSeq System generated 87 bp sequencing reads. In the authors' own workflow: PCR and sequencing errors were removed by a nearest neighbor algorithm that merged closely related sequences. TCR overlap was defined as the percentage of unique tumor TCR beta sequences that were also present in the same patient's peripheral blood. As stored in TCRdb, this immuneACCESS dataset retains in-frame rearrangements with V and J assigned. A fraction of the clones does not appear; measured against another copy, unresolved V genes explain less than half of the discrepancy, and the remainder lacks a known reason. For V, J and clone size, that table is used; D and trimming come from the DNA. Across this sample there are about 76,000 clones, with roughly 91% seen only once. Approximately 2.1% of the sample lies in the top ten.

This TCR came from a human donor with glioblastoma. This chain joins TRBV7-2 to TRBJ2-4, with an unclear D gene assignment. Sequenced here: blood, sampled after dendritic cell vaccination. The CDR3 here reads CASSPAAAVNIQYF. The DNA sequence is TGTGCCAGCAGTCCCGCGGCAGCAGTGAACATTCAGTACTTC.